These 9 T cell receptor beta chains came from one sample sequenced in a study of early T cells in non-severe SARS-CoV-2 infection. A single record per CDR3 protein comes from TCRdb applying MiXCR to the 5' RACE reads. The sample yields 70,000 to 90,000 distinct CDR3 sequences, about 15% seen once. The sequenced sample consisted of whole blood. The receptors come from an adult who was a healthcare worker with PCR-confirmed SARS-CoV-2 infection or an uninfected control (not recorded which).

This clonotype came up many times. V and J are TRBV12-3 or TRBV12-4 and TRBJ2-1; 7 nucleotides line up with TRBD2. CDR3 length equals 15 residues. The V and J ends lost 3 bases and 7 bases, in that order; junction bases with no gene match: 9. The CDR3 DNA sequence: TGTGCCAGCAGTTTTGGGCTAGCGGAGGGGAATGAGCAGTTCTTC. Encoded protein: CASSFGLAEGNEQFF.

This clonotype was counted only a few times. The chain employs TRBV19 and TRBJ1-2, with a tentative D call TRBD1 (5 bases). CDR1 and CDR2 from the germline V gene are LNHDA and SQIVND (reference sequence). With 11 bases removed from V and 4 bases from J, the gap between germline ends came to 14 bases. This CDR3 has 12 amino acids. CDR3 bases: TGTGCCTCTCAAGGGGATACCTATGGCTACACCTTC. The encoded protein is CASQGDTYGYTF.

This clonotype has a handful of counts. CDR3 residues: CASSLWNQPQHF. CDR3 sequence (DNA): TGTGCCAGCAGCTTGTGGAATCAGCCCCAGCATTTT. The rearrangement joins TRBV12-3 or TRBV12-4 to TRBJ1-5; D is unclear. V dropped 6 bases and J dropped 4 bases, with 7 bases sitting between them. The CDR3 is 12 amino acids.

This clonotype showed up just a few times. The chain is built from TRBV28 and TRBJ1-1; 7 bases are shared with TRBD1. The length of the CDR3 is 18 residues. Losses at the gene ends were 6 bases for V and 5 bases for J; bases not matched to a gene: 21. From germline, CDR1 is MDHEN and CDR2 SYDVKM. The CDR3 nucleotides are TGTGCCAGCAGGCACCAGATTGACGGGACAGCATTTTTGACTGAAGCTTTCTTT. It codes for CASRHQIDGTAFLTEAFF.

This clonotype was observed many times. V usage is TRBV28 and J usage is TRBJ2-3, with TRBD1 matching over 8 bases. The V segment lost 4 bases and the J segment 3 bases; nucleotides outside the gene matches: 9. This CDR3 contains 16 residues. Looked up from germline, CDR1 is MDHEN and CDR2 is SYDVKM. This CDR3 is CASSSVQGAGTDTQYF. The CDR3 DNA follows: TGTGCCAGCAGTTCCGTCCAGGGGGCGGGTACAGATACGCAGTATTTT.

The sample holds a few counts of this clonotype. The rearrangement joins TRBV30 to TRBJ2-1; D not certain. Germline CDR1 is GTSNPN and CDR2 is SVGIG (reference sequence). The CDR3 consists of 14 residues. V lost 5 bases and J 7 bases, leaving 18 bases between the germline ends. The DNA for the CDR3 is TGTGCCTGGGCCGACTTTTCTCGTTGGAATGAGCAGTTCTTC. It translates to CAWADFSRWNEQFF.

The chain is built from TRBV25-1 and TRBJ2-1; 7 nucleotides align to TRBD2. The germline CDR1 and CDR2 sequences are MGHDK and SYGVNS. Trimming at V came to 2 bases and at J to 7 bases, leaving 5 bases not matched to a gene. This CDR3 region has 14 residues. CDR3 protein: CASSELFSGNEQFF. Here the CDR3 DNA reads TGTGCCAGCAGTGAACTCTTTAGCGGGAATGAGCAGTTCTTC. Complete variable domain (other parts from reference TRBV25-1 and TRBJ2-1): EADIYQTPRYLVIGTGKKITLECSQTMGHDKMYWYQQDPGMELHLIHYSYGVNSTEKGDLSSESTVSRIRTEHFPLTLESARPSHTSQYLCASSELFSGNEQFFGPGTRLTVL.

The genes are TRBV12-3 or TRBV12-4 and TRBJ2-7; TRBD1 might be the D (5 bases). Trimming stripped 3 bases from V and 5 bases from J, with 14 bases between. The CDR3 is 14 amino acids. Written as DNA, the CDR3 is TGTGCCAGCAGTTTGGGGCAGATAGCCCACGAGCAGTACTTC. This encodes CASSLGQIAHEQYF.

V gene TRBV15 combines with J gene TRBJ2-1; D perhaps matches TRBD1 (5 bases). The CDR3 is made up of 12 amino acids. CDR1 LNHNV and CDR2 YYDKDF come from the germline V gene (reference sequence). The V and J ends lost 4 bases and 13 bases respectively, with 14 bases between them. CDR3 sequence (DNA): TGTGCCACCAGCAAAGGGGTTGTCGCTCAGTTCTTC. Amino acid sequence: CATSKGVVAQFF.